This TCR beta chain comes out of a study of T cells in Graves' hyperthyroidism and ophthalmopathy (dated 2019 in TCRdb). Turning to the overall study: Peripheral blood samples were taken at the time of initial diagnosis, prior to any treatment. To identify distinguishing TCR V-J signatures, a discovery cohort of about 100 patients was used, comprising 40 to 45 with Graves' ophthalmopathy and around 60 with stable Graves' hyperthyroidism. Prospective prediction of ophthalmopathy was tested in an independent validation cohort consisting of 18 to 20 hyperthyroidism patients and about 17 patients who later progressed to ophthalmopathy. The roughly 90 discovery patients were divided at random into training and test sets in a 7:3 ratio. In more than 5 Graves' hyperthyroidism patients, the study also compared T-cell repertoires from thyroid tissue with T-cell repertoires from blood. Once sampling was done, hyperthyroidism patients were given methimazole at a starting dose of 30 mg daily, whereas ophthalmopathy patients were given high-dose intravenous methylprednisolone. TCR Vbeta CDR3 sequencing of approximately 140 peripheral blood samples (under 45 ophthalmopathy, roughly 72 hyperthyroidism and 17 progressor patients) is reported in the paper.

The TCR beta CDR3 regions were amplified from the RNA transcripts. For the first round of RT-PCR on the TCR CDR3, the HTBI primer set was used together with the Qiagen OneStep RT-PCR kit. Libraries were constructed in a second round of multiplex PCR, after which size selection and purification were carried out. Sequencing of the libraries was done on an Illumina HiSeq2000 using paired-end 100 bp reads. The source study handled its data this way. SOAPnuke was used to process the raw data, throwing out any read that contained adapters or uncalled bases, had a mean Phred below 15, or lacked an exact constant-primer or identifier match. COPE v1.2.5 was used to merge the high-quality paired reads, and each unique nucleotide sequence was defined as a clonotype. MiTCR v1.1 was used to align clonotypes to the IMGT TRBV, TRBD and TRBJ reference segments. Analysis was restricted to V-J combinations with a frequency above 0.0001, which covered just over 98% of repertoires. A TCS score was defined as the ratio of F50 (clonal expansion) to E x V (chaos), with BLOSUM62-based TCRdist applied between CDR3 peptides within each V-J. Welch's t-statistics and random forest reduced approximately 520 V-J features to under 15, which were used in a naive Bayes classifier (R e1071). TCRdb reworked the public reads: Q25 trimming with fastp, MiXCR clone assembly, productive beta chains retained. Each CDR3 protein appears once, grouped with its most common genes and DNA. The V and J calls were not made by the authors but by TCRdb's processing. This sample lists about 300,000 distinct CDR3 sequences; approximately 18% were detected once. The ten largest account for under 45% of the sample.

Ophthalmopathy patients had moderately to severely active disease, Clinical Activity Score of at least 3, NOSPECS grade of at least 4, and duration under 3 months. Any patient with an uncontrolled infection, another autoimmune disease, pregnancy or lactation was excluded. Diagnoses were based on clinical symptoms, serum thyroxine and TRAb, thyroid ultrasound and orbital computed tomography. PBMCs were isolated from about 10 ml of fresh peripheral blood by Ficoll-Paque density gradient centrifugation. Total RNA was extracted with Trizol reagent, and quality was checked on an Agilent 2100 Bioanalyzer. Beyond this particular receptor, the publication reports: In validation, the model predicted progression to ophthalmopathy with 55% to 71% sensitivity and 72% to 85% specificity, a median of around 6.6 months before onset. Most expanded thyroid clonotypes (frequency above 0.001) were also detected in blood, a finding suggesting that blood repertoires may reflect thyroid immune responses. A model built on a 13 V-J signature distinguished ophthalmopathy from stable hyperthyroidism, reaching 87.88% sensitivity and approximately 83% specificity in cross-validation and 80%/75% in testing. No statistical method was used to fix the sample size in advance, and group allocation was not hidden from the investigators.

Note on this clonotype: Its binding antigen is unknown. Base-call qualities are not available, and no considerably larger clone is one nucleotide away.

CDR1 and CDR2, looked up from the germline V gene, are MNHGY and SVAAGI. V is shortened by 4 bases, J by 2 bases, and the region joining them spans 11 bases. From cysteine to phenylalanine, the CDR3 is 14 amino acids long. Only the CDR3 portion is preserved as DNA: 42 bases, with reading frame beginning at the first base. The chain employs TRBV6-9 and TRBJ2-5; a confident D gene designation cannot be given. Sample: blood. This clonotype was sampled from a man over 45 with Graves' ophthalmopathy. The bases read TGTGCCAGCAGTTCCACCTACGGGCAAGAGACCCAGTACTTC. Its protein is CASSSTYGQETQYF.